This T cell receptor beta chain was profiled in a study of T cells in Graves' hyperthyroidism and ophthalmopathy. What was amplified from RNA transcripts were TCR beta CDR3 regions. An initial round of RT-PCR targeting the TCR CDR3 relied on the HTBI primer set. TCRdb reanalysed the multiplex PCR reads using MiXCR and keeps one entry per CDR3 protein. The sample shows roughly 630,000 distinct CDR3 sequences, approximately 14% of them seen only once. The germline gives CDR1 DFQATT, CDR2 SNEGSKA (reference sequence). This CDR3 has 16 residues. V shed 3 bases and J shed 4 bases, with 20 bases lying between them. This clonotype was counted at least ten times.

The TCR sequence derives from a woman under 40 with Graves' hyperthyroidism. The chain employs TRBV20-1 and TRBJ2-3, with D possibly being TRBD1 (7 bases). The sample comprised blood. The CDR3, as DNA: TGCAGTGCTAGTCCGGCCAGGGGGGTTAGCGCAGATACGCAGTATTTT. Its protein product is CSASPARGVSADTQYF.